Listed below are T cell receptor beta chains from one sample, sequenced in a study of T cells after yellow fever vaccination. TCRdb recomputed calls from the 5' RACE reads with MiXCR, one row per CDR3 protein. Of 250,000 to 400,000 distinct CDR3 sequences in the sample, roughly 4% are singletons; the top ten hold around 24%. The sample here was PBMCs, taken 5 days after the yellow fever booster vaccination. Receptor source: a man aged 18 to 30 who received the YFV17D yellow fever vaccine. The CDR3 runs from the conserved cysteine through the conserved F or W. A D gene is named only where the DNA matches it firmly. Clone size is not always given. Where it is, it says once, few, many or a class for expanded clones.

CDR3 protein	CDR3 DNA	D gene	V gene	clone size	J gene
CSARRLLRGALDTQYF	TGCAGTGCTAGAAGGTTGCTACGGGGGGCATTGGATACGCAGTATTTT	NA	TRBV20-1	few	TRBJ2-3
CASSSILDWDTEAFF	TGTGCCAGCAGTTCGATTTTGGATTGGGACACTGAAGCTTTCTTT	NA	TRBV28	few	TRBJ1-1
CSAFWDRGRTYEQFF	TGCAGTGCTTTTTGGGACAGGGGGCGAACCTATGAGCAGTTCTTC	TRBD1	TRBV20-1	NA	TRBJ2-1
CASSIMGTRNTEAFF	TGTGCCAGTAGTATTATGGGGACAAGGAACACTGAAGCTTTCTTT	NA	TRBV19	few	TRBJ1-1
CASSLSMMPFNEQFF	TGTGCCAGCAGTTTATCGATGATGCCTTTCAATGAGCAGTTCTTC	NA	TRBV27	NA	TRBJ2-1
CASSLRGEHGYTF	TGTGCCAGCAGCTTACGTGGAGAGCATGGCTACACCTTC	NA	TRBV7-2	few	TRBJ1-2
CASTRLAGTHNEQFF	TGTGCCAGCACCCGACTAGCGGGGACACACAATGAGCAGTTCTTC	TRBD2	TRBV7-9	NA	TRBJ2-1
CARLGGPGQGVFQPQHF	TGCGCCCGCCTAGGGGGCCCGGGACAGGGGGTATTTCAGCCCCAGCATTTT	TRBD1	TRBV4-1	many	TRBJ1-5
CASREDVAGGYEQYF	TGTGCCAGCAGGGAAGATGTAGCGGGGGGGTACGAGCAGTACTTC	TRBD2	TRBV12-3/TRBV12-4	few	TRBJ2-7
CSVGVADNEQFF	TGCAGCGTTGGGGTAGCGGACAATGAGCAGTTCTTC	NA	TRBV29-1	few	TRBJ2-1
CATRWTGSNYGYTF	TGTGCCACCAGGTGGACAGGGTCTAACTATGGCTACACCTTC	TRBD1	TRBV15	few	TRBJ1-2
CASSPRLAGYNEQFF	TGTGCCAGCAGCCCCCGACTAGCGGGATACAATGAGCAGTTCTTC	TRBD2	TRBV7-9	many	TRBJ2-1